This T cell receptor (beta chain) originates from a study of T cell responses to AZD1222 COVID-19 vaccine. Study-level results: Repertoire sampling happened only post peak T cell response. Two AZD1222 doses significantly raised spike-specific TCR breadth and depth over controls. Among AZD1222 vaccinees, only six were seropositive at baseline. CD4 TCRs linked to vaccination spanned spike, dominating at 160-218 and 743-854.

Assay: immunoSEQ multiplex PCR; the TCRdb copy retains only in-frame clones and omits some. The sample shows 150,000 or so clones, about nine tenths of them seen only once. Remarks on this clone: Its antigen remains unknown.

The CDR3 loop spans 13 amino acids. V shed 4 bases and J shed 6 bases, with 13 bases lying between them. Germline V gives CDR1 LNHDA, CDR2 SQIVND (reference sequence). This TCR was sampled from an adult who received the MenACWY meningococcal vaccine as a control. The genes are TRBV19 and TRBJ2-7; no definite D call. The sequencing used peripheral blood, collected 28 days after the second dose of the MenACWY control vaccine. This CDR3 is CASSTERRGEQYF. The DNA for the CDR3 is TGTGCCAGTAGTACGGAGAGACGAGGCGAGCAGTACTTC. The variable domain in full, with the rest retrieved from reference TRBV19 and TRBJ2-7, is DGGITQSPKYLFRKEGQNVTLSCEQNLNHDAMYWYRQDPGQGLRLIYYSQIVNDFQKGDIAEGYSVSREKKESFPLTVTSAQKNPTAFYLCASSTERRGEQYFGPGTRLTVT.